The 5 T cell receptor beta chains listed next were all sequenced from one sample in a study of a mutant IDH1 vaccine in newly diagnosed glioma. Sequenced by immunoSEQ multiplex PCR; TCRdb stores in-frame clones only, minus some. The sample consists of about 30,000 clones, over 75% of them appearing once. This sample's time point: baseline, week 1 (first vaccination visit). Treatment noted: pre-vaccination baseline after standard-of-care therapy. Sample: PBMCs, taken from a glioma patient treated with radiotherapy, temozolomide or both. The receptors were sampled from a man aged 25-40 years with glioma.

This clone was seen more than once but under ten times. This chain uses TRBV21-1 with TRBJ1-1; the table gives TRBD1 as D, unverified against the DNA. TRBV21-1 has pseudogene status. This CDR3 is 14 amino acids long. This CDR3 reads CASSGDRGPTEAFF. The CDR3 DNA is TGTGCCAGCAGCGGGGACAGGGGGCCCACTGAAGCTTTCTTT.

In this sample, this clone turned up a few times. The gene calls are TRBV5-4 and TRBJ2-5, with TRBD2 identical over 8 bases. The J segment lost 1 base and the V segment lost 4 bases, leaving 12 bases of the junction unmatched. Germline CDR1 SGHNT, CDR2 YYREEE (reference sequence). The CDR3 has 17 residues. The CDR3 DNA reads TGTGCCAGCAGCGTCGGGGGGGCTCCCTCCATCCAAGAGACCCAGTACTTC. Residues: CASSVGGAPSIQETQYF.

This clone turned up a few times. The CDR3 nucleotides are TGCGCCAGCAGCTTCGGGACAGGGGGCTCCTACGAGCAGTACTTC. It yields the protein CASSFGTGGSYEQYF. This chain joins TRBV5-1 and TRBJ2-7; TRBD1 matches at 11 bases. The germline V gene has CDR1 SGHRS and CDR2 YFSETQ. The CDR3 extends over 15 amino acids. V shed 2 bases, J shed 0 bases, and the junction held 1 base outside the gene matches.

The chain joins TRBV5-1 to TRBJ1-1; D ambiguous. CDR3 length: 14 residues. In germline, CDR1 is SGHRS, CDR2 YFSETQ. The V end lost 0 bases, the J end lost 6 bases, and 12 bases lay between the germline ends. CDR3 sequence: CASSLESHGAEAFF. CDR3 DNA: TGCGCCAGCAGCTTGGAATCCCACGGGGCTGAAGCTTTCTTT.

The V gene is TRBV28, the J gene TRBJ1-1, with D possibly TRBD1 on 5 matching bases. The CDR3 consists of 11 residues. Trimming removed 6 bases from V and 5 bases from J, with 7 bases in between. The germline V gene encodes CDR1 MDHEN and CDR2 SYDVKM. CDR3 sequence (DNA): TGTGCCAGCAGGAGGGGAACTGAAGCTTTCTTT. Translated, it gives CASRRGTEAFF.